This T cell receptor beta chain was identified during a study of T cell responses to AZD1222 COVID-19 vaccine. The repertoire was sequenced with immunoSEQ multiplex PCR; TCRdb's copy has only in-frame clones and lacks some. The data show 98,000 or so clones, roughly 93% seen once. With 1 base removed from V and 5 bases from J, the gap between germline ends came to 12 bases. The CDR3 consists of 15 residues. Germline loops: CDR1 MGHRA, CDR2 YSYEKL. The rearrangement joins TRBV4-1 to TRBJ2-1; D remains unclear. Sample: peripheral blood, taken on day 0 of AZD1222 vaccination. The sequence was collected from an adult in good health. The CDR3 here is CASSQVSSWDNEQFF. For the CDR3, the DNA is TGCGCCAGCAGCCAAGTAAGTAGCTGGGACAATGAGCAGTTCTTC.